This T cell receptor (beta chain) stems from a study of control samples from healthy donors and cancer patients. Data came from immunoSEQ multiplex PCR; TCRdb stores just in-frame clones and leaves some out. The sample shows around 190,000 clones, 90% of them seen only once. The CDR3 is made up of 17 amino acids. Trimming pared 11 bases from V and 1 base from J, leaving 27 bases between. The germline V gene has CDR1 MGHDK and CDR2 SYGVNS. The sample comprised blood. The receptor was derived from a woman in her forties or fifties in good health. The chain couples TRBV25-1 to TRBJ2-7, with a possible D match to TRBD2 (7 bases). The CDR3 sequence is CAVPRRWGGRASYEQYF. The CDR3 DNA reads TGTGCCGTCCCGAGGCGTTGGGGGGGGCGCGCGTCCTACGAGCAGTACTTC.